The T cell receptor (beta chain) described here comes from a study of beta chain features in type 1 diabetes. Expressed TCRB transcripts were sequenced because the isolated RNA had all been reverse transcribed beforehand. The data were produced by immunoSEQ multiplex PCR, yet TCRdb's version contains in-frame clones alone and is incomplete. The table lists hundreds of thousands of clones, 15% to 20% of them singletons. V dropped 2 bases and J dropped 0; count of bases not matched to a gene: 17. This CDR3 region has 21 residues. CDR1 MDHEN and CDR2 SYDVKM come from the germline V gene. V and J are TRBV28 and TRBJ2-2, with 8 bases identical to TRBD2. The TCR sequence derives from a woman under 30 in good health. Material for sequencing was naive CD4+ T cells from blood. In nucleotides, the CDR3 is TGTGCCAGCAGTTTAATTTCCGCCCGACTAGCGTTCAATACGAACACCGGGGAGCTGTTTTTT. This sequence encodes CASSLISARLAFNTNTGELFF.